The TCR beta chain described here comes from a study of identical twins. V lost 4 bases and J lost 0; bases outside the gene matches: 7. The CDR3 covers 17 residues. Looked up from germline, CDR1 is DFQATT and CDR2 is SNEGSKA (reference sequence). Template switching added a universal primer site, and cDNA bore unique molecular identifiers. Each CDR3 protein is one row after TCRdb ran MiXCR on the 5' RACE reads. This table has approximately 500,000 distinct CDR3 sequences, approximately 24% appearing once. These data were also filed under a second study, of T cells expressing NK-cell markers. That work contributes: A range of 1.0-7.0% of CD8+ T cells consisted of dominant NKG2C+ clonotypes in 5 to 7 donors.

Sequenced input: CD4+ T cells sorted from blood. The chain carries TRBV20-1 and TRBJ2-1; 12 bases line up with TRBD2. This clonotype originated in a woman aged 18-35 years in good health. CDR3 DNA sequence: TGCAGTGCTAAGCTAGCGGGGGGGCTCTCCTCCTACAATGAGCAGTTCTTC. It is translated as CSAKLAGGLSSYNEQFF.